Shown below are 8 T cell receptor beta chains from a single sample sequenced in a study of blood T cell repertoires in COVID-19. The data were produced by immunoSEQ multiplex PCR, yet TCRdb's version contains in-frame clones alone and is incomplete. This table holds approximately 310,000 clones, around 87% found once. What was sequenced was peripheral blood. The source is a woman between 50 and 59 years old who had recovered from COVID-19.

The V and J genes are TRBV11-3 and TRBJ2-7, with D tentatively TRBD1 (5 bases). CDR3 length: 14 residues. Trimming removed 5 bases at V and 3 bases at J, with 14 bases between. CDR1 and CDR2 from the germline V gene are SGHNT and YENEEA. CDR3 residues: CASSHTDSHYEQYF. CDR3 in DNA: TGTGCCAGCAGCCATACCGACAGCCACTACGAGCAGTACTTC.

This clone was seen once. The chain has TRBV4-1 and TRBJ1-6; no clear D gene. V lost 0 bases, J lost 7 bases, and 7 bases lay in between. The CDR3 has 14 amino acids. Germline V gives CDR1 MGHRA, CDR2 YSYEKL. CDR3 residues: CASSQDGGNSPLHF. The CDR3 nucleotides read TGCGCCAGCAGCCAAGATGGAGGGAATTCACCCCTCCACTTT.

The chain carries TRBV19 and TRBJ2-5; 9 bases match TRBD1. Germline V lookup: CDR1 LNHDA, CDR2 SQIVND (reference sequence). The junction had 6 bases not matched to a gene; V was cut back by 3 bases and J by 7 bases. The CDR3 consists of 14 residues. The CDR3 nucleotides read TGTGCCAGTAGTATCGAAGGGACAGGGAGGACCCAGTACTTC. This sequence encodes CASSIEGTGRTQYF.

The V call is TRBV5-1, the J call TRBJ2-3, with 9 bases matching TRBD1. V lost 0 bases, J lost 1 base, and 6 bases stayed unmatched. From germline, CDR1 is SGHRS and CDR2 YFSETQ. There are 17 residues in the CDR3. CDR3 amino acids: CASSLAGTGTGTDTQYF. CDR3 DNA sequence: TGCGCCAGCAGCTTGGCCGGGACAGGGACTGGCACAGATACGCAGTATTTT.

The chain recombines TRBV30 with TRBJ1-6, with 7 bases identical to TRBD1. The germline V gene encodes CDR1 GTSNPN and CDR2 SVGIG (reference sequence). V was pared by 6 bases and J by 7 bases, with 6 bases of the junction left unmatched. The CDR3 loop spans 13 amino acids. This CDR3 reads CACRQGVNSPLHF. The CDR3 DNA reads TGTGCCTGTAGACAGGGCGTGAATTCACCCCTCCACTTT.

CDR3 coding DNA: TGTGCCAGCAGCTTAGATAGGTCCGGACAGGGGCCTTTCTTT. This codes for CASSLDRSGQGPFF. The V and J genes are TRBV7-9 and TRBJ1-1, with 9 bases aligning to TRBD1. Per the germline V gene, CDR1 is SEHNR and CDR2 is FQNEAQ (reference sequence). This CDR3 contains 14 residues. V dropped 1 base and J dropped 12; count of bases not matched to a gene: 9.

The V gene is TRBV6-2 or TRBV6-3, the J gene TRBJ1-2; D is ambiguous. CDR3 length equals 14 residues. CDR1 MNHEY and CDR2 SVGEGT come from the germline V gene. V lost 5 bases and J 4 bases, leaving 14 bases between the germline ends. CDR3 residues: CASSRLTEPYGYTF. In nucleotides, the CDR3 is TGTGCCAGCAGTCGCCTTACAGAGCCCTATGGCTACACCTTC.

This rearrangement joins TRBV7-8 to TRBJ1-5; D is unresolved. Germline CDR1 SGHVS, CDR2 FQNEAQ. Trimming stripped 5 bases from V and 1 base from J, with 12 bases between. There are 15 residues in the CDR3. In DNA, the CDR3 is TGTGCCAGCAGCAGCGGGGAAGGGAGCAATCAGCCCCAGCATTTT. It specifies CASSSGEGSNQPQHF.